The clone carrying this TCR beta chain was seen repeatedly, ten times or more. Its specificity is not known. The sample comes from a study of T cell repertoires in cytomegalovirus infection. Overall study findings and caveats: Dominating the ex vivo response were TCR beta clonotypes that were CMV-specific and HLA-C-restricted. Summed frequency of shared TCR beta families picked out CMV carriers who also had the relevant HLA.

TCRdb reprocessed the reads with MiXCR, giving one entry per CDR3 protein. The sample carries under 850,000 distinct CDR3 sequences, about 40% recorded once. The receptor's source is a human donor in good health (CMV status not recorded). Some clones in this sample may be carry-over from other donors' samples. Sequencing was performed on PBMCs.

The CDR3 loop reads CASSLGTGQYF. For the CDR3, the DNA is TGTGCCAGCAGTTTGGGTACTGGACAGTACTTC. The chain carries TRBV12-3 or TRBV12-4 and TRBJ2-7; D gene uncertain. V was clipped by 3 bases and J by 10 bases, with 10 bases between them. The CDR3 covers 11 residues.